Shown below are 12 T cell receptor beta chains from a single sample sequenced in a study of early T cells in non-severe SARS-CoV-2 infection. One entry per CDR3 protein, called by TCRdb with MiXCR from the 5' RACE reads. The sample lists tens of thousands of distinct CDR3 sequences; about 4.3% were seen once. The source material was whole blood, sampled at baseline. Receptors were obtained from an adult who was a healthcare worker with PCR-confirmed SARS-CoV-2 infection or an uninfected control (not recorded which).

This clonotype was counted at least ten times. The CDR3 nucleotides read TGTGCCAGCAGCCAAACTAGCGGCTACACAGATACGCAGTATTTT. Translating gives CASSQTSGYTDTQYF. The chain joins TRBV14 to TRBJ2-3; 8 positions agree with TRBD2. With 2 bases clipped from V and 2 bases from J, the junction kept 3 bases outside the gene matches. The CDR3 runs 15 residues. Germline CDR1 reads SGHDN; CDR2 reads FVKESK.

This clonotype was seen many times. The DNA of the CDR3 is TGTGCCAGCAGCTCACCGGGACTAGCAAGTGAGCAGTTCTTC. This sequence encodes CASSSPGLASEQFF. The rearrangement links TRBV7-9 to TRBJ2-1; 9 bases agree with TRBD2. The germline CDR1 and CDR2 sequences are SEHNR and FQNEAQ (reference sequence). The CDR3 totals 14 residues. V dropped 4 bases and J dropped 9; count of bases not matched to a gene: 7. The full variable domain, rest sourced from reference TRBV7-9 and TRBJ2-1, is DTGVSQNPRHKITKRGQNVTFRCDPISEHNRLYWYRQTLGQGPEFLTYFQNEAQLEKSRLLSDRFSAERPKGSFSTLEIQRTEQGDSAMYLCASSSPGLASEQFFGPGTRLTVL.

In this sample, this clonotype turned up many times. This chain joins TRBV7-3 and TRBJ2-3; D is unresolved. This CDR3 is built from 14 residues. Trimming stripped 2 bases from V and 5 bases from J, with 11 bases between. CDR1 is SGHTA, CDR2 FQGTGA, per germline. CDR3 in amino acids: CASSLLVSQDTQYF. CDR3 DNA: TGTGCCAGCAGCTTATTGGTCTCCCAAGATACGCAGTATTTT. The whole variable domain, filled in from reference TRBV7-3 and TRBJ2-3, reads GAGVSQTPSNKVTEKGKYVELRCDPISGHTALYWYRQSLGQGPEFLIYFQGTGAADDSGLPNDRFFAVRPEGSVSTLKIQRTERGDSAVYLCASSLLVSQDTQYFGPGTRLTVL.

This clonotype was seen many times. The genes are TRBV7-2 and TRBJ2-1; TRBD2 aligns across 10 bases. V trimming: 4 bases; J trimming: 5 bases; junction bases outside the gene matches: 5. The germline CDR1 and CDR2 sequences are SGHTA and FQGNSA. There are 15 residues in the CDR3. The CDR3 coding sequence is TGTGCCAGCAGCTCCATAGCGGGGGGAAACAATGAGCAGTTCTTC. This gives the protein CASSSIAGGNNEQFF.

This clonotype was seen repeatedly, ten times or more. The genes are TRBV7-9 and TRBJ2-2, with TRBD2 identical over 7 bases. The V segment lost 5 bases and the J segment 2 bases; nucleotides outside the gene matches: 14. From germline, CDR1 is SEHNR and CDR2 FQNEAQ (reference sequence). The CDR3 totals 18 residues. CDR3 loop: CASSRYWGAGRNTGELFF. The CDR3 DNA reads TGTGCCAGCAGCCGATATTGGGGAGCGGGGCGAAACACCGGGGAGCTGTTTTTT.

This clonotype was seen repeatedly, ten times or more. The chain employs TRBV10-3 and TRBJ1-1; 7 positions agree with TRBD1. Per germline, CDR1 ENHRY and CDR2 SYGVKD. V was pared by 7 bases and J by 2 bases, with 7 bases of the junction left unmatched. CDR3 length: 14 amino acids. CDR3 sequence: CAIKRQGVNTEAFF. As DNA, the CDR3 is TGTGCCATCAAAAGACAGGGCGTAAACACTGAAGCTTTCTTT.

This clonotype was found many times. V and J are TRBV6-2 or TRBV6-3 and TRBJ1-5; TRBD1 matches 10 bases. J was trimmed by 7 bases and V by 5 bases; bases with no gene match: 11. CDR3 size: 16 residues. The V gene's germline CDR1 is MNHEY and CDR2 SVGEGT. The CDR3 sequence: CASSIRDRGAMQPQHF. In nucleotides, the CDR3 is TGTGCCAGCAGTATCCGGGACAGGGGAGCGATGCAGCCCCAGCATTTT.

This clonotype appeared many times. CDR3 loop: CASSYFGTPNNEQFF. The DNA of the CDR3 is TGTGCCAGCAGTTACTTCGGGACTCCTAACAATGAGCAGTTCTTC. The chain carries TRBV6-6 and TRBJ2-1; TRBD2 is a possible D gene (6 bases). CDR1 and CDR2 (germline): MNHNY, SVGAGI (reference sequence). The length of the CDR3 is 15 residues. Trimming left V 1 base short and J 5 bases short, with 12 bases between.

This clonotype was seen at least ten times. The chain is built from TRBV9 and TRBJ1-1; D not certain. The CDR3 has 14 amino acids. Germline V CDR1 and CDR2: SGDLS, YYNGEE. The V and J ends lost 0 bases and 7 bases respectively, with 13 bases between them. CDR3 nucleotide sequence: TGTGCCAGCAGCGTAGCCCTTTGGCAGGATGAAGCTTTCTTT. Encoded protein: CASSVALWQDEAFF.

This clonotype was seen ten or more times. For the CDR3, the DNA is TGTGCCAGTAGTCTGGAGACCCAGTACTTC. Amino acids: CASSLETQYF. The gene calls are TRBV19 and TRBJ2-5; D not certain. Trimming left V 5 bases short and J 5 bases short, with 3 bases between. CDR1 is LNHDA, CDR2 SQIVND, per germline (reference sequence). This CDR3 has 10 amino acids.

This clonotype came up many times. This chain uses TRBV20-1 with TRBJ2-1; D unclear. The CDR3 spans 12 residues. Germline lookup yields CDR1 DFQATT and CDR2 SNEGSKA (reference sequence). Trimming took 3 bases from V and 8 from J, leaving 11 bases between them. The CDR3 region is CSASPDGDEQFF. CDR3 nucleotides: TGCAGTGCTAGTCCTGATGGGGATGAGCAGTTCTTC.

This clonotype has a count of ten or more. V usage is TRBV9 and J usage is TRBJ2-1, with 11 bases aligning to TRBD2. With 4 bases clipped from V and 5 bases from J, the junction kept 2 bases outside the gene matches. Germline loops: CDR1 SGDLS, CDR2 YYNGEE. The CDR3 sequence is 14 residues long. The CDR3 DNA follows: TGTGCCAGCAGCTCGGGACTAGCGGACAATGAGCAGTTCTTC. Translation gives CASSSGLADNEQFF.